This is a list of T cell receptor beta chains from one sample in a study of blood T cells in healthy people across ages. TCRdb re-called the 5' RACE reads through MiXCR, storing one row per CDR3 protein. The table lists about 780,000 distinct CDR3 sequences, around 25% of them singletons. This same sample was also taken into another study, of T cells of mothers and their children.

What was sequenced was blood. Every receptor here comes from a boy between 5 and 17 years old in good health. Each CDR3 is given with its conserved first and last residue. D genes are given only for firm matches. Only some rows state a clone size, as once, few, many or a class for expanded clones.

V gene	D gene	clone size	J gene	CDR3 protein	CDR3 DNA
TRBV6-5	-	-	TRBJ2-1	CASSSPVRDVPGEQFF	TGTGCCAGCAGTTCCCCGGTACGGGATGTGCCGGGAGAGCAGTTCTTC
TRBV28	TRBD1	-	TRBJ2-7	CASSLRGTGLNEQYF	TGTGCCAGCAGTTTGAGAGGGACAGGATTAAACGAGCAGTACTTC
TRBV7-2	-	once	TRBJ1-2	CASSRNEEGYTF	TGTGCCAGCAGCCGGAACGAAGAAGGCTACACCTTC
TRBV7-9	TRBD2	-	TRBJ2-1	CASSSTLGTSGGGIQFF	TGTGCCAGCAGCTCTACCTTAGGGACTAGCGGGGGGGGGATACAGTTCTTC
TRBV3-1	-	-	TRBJ2-7	CASSPGDREQYF	TGTGCCAGCAGTCCTGGTGATCGGGAGCAGTACTTC
TRBV28	TRBD1	few	TRBJ2-7	CASSTGTAYHEQYF	TGTGCCAGCAGTACCGGGACAGCTTACCACGAGCAGTACTTC
TRBV20-1	TRBD1	few	TRBJ2-7	CSASSSGTGGREQYF	TGCAGTGCCTCTTCCTCCGGGACAGGGGGGAGGGAGCAGTACTTC
TRBV10-3	TRBD2	few	TRBJ2-5	CAISAPGGQETQYF	TGTGCCATCAGTGCCCCGGGGGGCCAAGAGACCCAGTACTTC
TRBV7-2	-	few	TRBJ1-6	CASSLDKGYSPLHF	TGTGCCAGCAGCCTAGACAAGGGATATTCACCCCTCCACTTT
TRBV28	TRBD1	-	TRBJ1-1	CASLPGTVSLVNTEAFF	TGTGCCAGTTTACCAGGGACAGTTTCTTTGGTGAACACTGAAGCTTTCTTT
TRBV5-5	-	-	TRBJ2-4	CASSSLQGSLIAKNIQYF	TGTGCCAGCAGCAGCCTCCAGGGTTCCCTTATAGCCAAAAACATTCAGTACTTC
TRBV27	TRBD2	few	TRBJ2-7	CASSLEGLADEQYF	TGTGCCAGCAGTTTAGAGGGTCTAGCGGACGAGCAGTACTTC
TRBV15	-	-	TRBJ1-5	CATSREPKDQPQHF	TGTGCCACCAGCAGAGAGCCAAAGGATCAGCCCCAGCATTTT
TRBV28	TRBD1	-	TRBJ1-2	CASSQTGIYGYTF	TGTGCCAGCAGTCAGACAGGGATCTATGGCTACACCTTC
TRBV11-3	-	-	TRBJ2-7	CASPPGPGHEQYF	TGTGCCAGCCCCCCAGGTCCGGGGCACGAGCAGTACTTC
TRBV10-3	-	few	TRBJ2-6	CATQGSGPGANVLTF	TGTGCCACTCAGGGATCCGGCCCTGGGGCCAACGTCCTGACTTTC
TRBV5-1	-	-	TRBJ1-1	CASSLVGVAYTEAFF	TGCGCCAGCAGCTTGGTCGGGGTGGCCTACACTGAAGCTTTCTTT
TRBV20-1	TRBD1	few	TRBJ2-2	CSARVQQGRRPTGELFF	TGCAGTGCTAGGGTTCAACAGGGGCGAAGACCAACCGGGGAGCTGTTTTTT
TRBV7-8	-	few	TRBJ2-3	CASSLGVDSPARDTQYF	TGCGCCAGCAGCTTAGGGGTGGACAGCCCGGCACGAGATACGCAGTATTTT
TRBV9	-	few	TRBJ2-6	CASSPRLGANVLTF	TGTGCCAGCAGCCCCCGCCTCGGGGCCAACGTCCTGACTTTC
TRBV12-3/TRBV12-4	-	-	TRBJ2-7	CASTQGGWRGPRYEQYF	TGTGCCAGCACCCAAGGCGGGTGGAGGGGGCCACGATACGAGCAGTACTTC
TRBV5-1	-	-	TRBJ2-5	CASGPDRETQYF	TGCGCCAGCGGGCCGGATAGGGAGACCCAGTACTTC
TRBV12-3/TRBV12-4	TRBD1	few	TRBJ1-3	CASSSTGTGNTIYF	TGTGCCAGCTCTTCGACAGGGACTGGAAACACCATATATTTT
TRBV2	TRBD1	few	TRBJ1-6	CASRVRTGTNSPLHF	TGTGCCAGCAGAGTACGGACAGGGACCAATTCACCCCTCCACTTT
TRBV12-5	-	-	TRBJ2-2	CASGTWGLGTGELFF	TGTGCTAGTGGAACTTGGGGGCTAGGTACCGGGGAGCTGTTTTTT
TRBV3-1	-	-	TRBJ2-1	CASSRGVGYNEQFF	TGTGCCAGCAGCAGGGGGGTAGGTTACAATGAGCAGTTCTTC
TRBV5-1	TRBD1	few	TRBJ2-3	CASSFTGQGTPDTQYF	TGCGCCAGCAGCTTTACCGGACAGGGGACCCCAGATACGCAGTATTTT
TRBV5-1	-	few	TRBJ2-5	CASSSPLGGIQETQYF	TGCGCCAGCAGCTCACCACTCGGGGGCATCCAAGAGACCCAGTACTTC
TRBV3-1	-	-	TRBJ1-2	CASSQGLTGYGYTF	TGTGCCAGCAGCCAAGGTCTGACAGGCTATGGCTACACCTTC
TRBV5-1	TRBD2	few	TRBJ2-7	CASSLDWSGGTLIPYEQYF	TGCGCCAGCAGCTTGGATTGGAGCGGGGGGACTCTTATTCCCTACGAGCAGTACTTC
TRBV28	-	-	TRBJ2-2	CASSLKGGELFF	TGTGCCAGCAGTTTAAAGGGCGGGGAGCTGTTTTTT
TRBV11-2	-	-	TRBJ2-5	CASSAKEQLQETQYF	TGTGCCAGCAGCGCCAAGGAACAGCTCCAAGAGACCCAGTACTTC
TRBV7-6	-	few	TRBJ1-1	CASSPTGLETEAFF	TGTGCCAGCAGCCCCACCGGACTCGAAACTGAAGCTTTCTTT
TRBV10-3	TRBD2	few	TRBJ2-3	CAVSSGASTDTQYF	TGTGCCGTCTCTAGCGGAGCTTCCACAGATACGCAGTATTTT
TRBV18	TRBD1	few	TRBJ1-4	CASSPDRVTNEKLFF	TGTGCCAGCTCACCCGACAGGGTTACTAATGAAAAACTGTTTTTT